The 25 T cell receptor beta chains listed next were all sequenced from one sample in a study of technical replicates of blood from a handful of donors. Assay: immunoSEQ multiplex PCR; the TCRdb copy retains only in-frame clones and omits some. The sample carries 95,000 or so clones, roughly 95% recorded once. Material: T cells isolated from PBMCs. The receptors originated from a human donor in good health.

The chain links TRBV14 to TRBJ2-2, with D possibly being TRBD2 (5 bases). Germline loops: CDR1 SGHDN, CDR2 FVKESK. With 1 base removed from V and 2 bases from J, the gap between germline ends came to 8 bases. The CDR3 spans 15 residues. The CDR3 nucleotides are TGTGCCAGCAGCCAAGGTCGGGATAACACCGGGGAGCTGTTTTTT. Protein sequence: CASSQGRDNTGELFF.

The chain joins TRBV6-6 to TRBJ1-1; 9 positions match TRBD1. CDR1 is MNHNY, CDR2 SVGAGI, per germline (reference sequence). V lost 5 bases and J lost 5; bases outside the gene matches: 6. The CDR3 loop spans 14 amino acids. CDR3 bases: TGTGCCAGCAGTATACAGGGGGCGCGGACTGAAGCTTTCTTT. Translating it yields CASSIQGARTEAFF.

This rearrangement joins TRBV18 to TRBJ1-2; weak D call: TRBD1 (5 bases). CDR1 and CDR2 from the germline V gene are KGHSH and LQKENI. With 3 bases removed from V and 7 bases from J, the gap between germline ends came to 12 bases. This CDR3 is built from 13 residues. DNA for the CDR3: TGTGCCAGCTCACCCGACAGCCGGAGTGGCTACACCTTC. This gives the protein CASSPDSRSGYTF. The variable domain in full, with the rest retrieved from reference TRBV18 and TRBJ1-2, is NAGVMQNPRHLVRRRGQEARLRCSPMKGHSHVYWYRQLPEEGLKFMVYLQKENIIDESGMPKERFSAEFPKEGPSILRIQQVVRGDSAAYFCASSPDSRSGYTFGSGTRLTVV.

DNA for the CDR3: TGCGCCAGCAGCTTGGGGCAGGGGTTGACAGATACGCAGTATTTT. Its translation is CASSLGQGLTDTQYF. This sequence joins TRBV5-1 and TRBJ2-3, with TRBD1 as a possible D gene (6 bases). CDR3 length equals 15 residues. From germline, CDR1 is SGHRS and CDR2 YFSETQ. The V gene lost 0 bases and the J gene lost 3 bases, with 11 bases spanning the gap.

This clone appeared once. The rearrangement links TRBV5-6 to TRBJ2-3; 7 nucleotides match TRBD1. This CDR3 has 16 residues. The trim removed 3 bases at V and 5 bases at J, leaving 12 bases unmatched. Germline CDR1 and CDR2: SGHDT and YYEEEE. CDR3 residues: CASSSAETGWKDTQYF. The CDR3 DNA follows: TGTGCCAGCAGCTCAGCTGAGACAGGGTGGAAAGATACGCAGTATTTT.

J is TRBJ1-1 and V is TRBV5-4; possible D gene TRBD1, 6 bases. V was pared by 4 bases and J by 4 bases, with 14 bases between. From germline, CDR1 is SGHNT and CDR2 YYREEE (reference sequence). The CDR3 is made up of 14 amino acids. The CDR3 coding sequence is TGTGCCAGCAGCCCACAGGGATTGGGCACTGAAGCTTTCTTT. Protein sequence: CASSPQGLGTEAFF. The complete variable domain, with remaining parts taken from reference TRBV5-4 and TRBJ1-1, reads ETGVTQSPTHLIKTRGQQVTLRCSSQSGHNTVSWYQQALGQGPQFIFQYYREEENGRGNFPPRFSGLQFPNYSSELNVNALELDDSALYLCASSPQGLGTEAFFGQGTRLTVV.

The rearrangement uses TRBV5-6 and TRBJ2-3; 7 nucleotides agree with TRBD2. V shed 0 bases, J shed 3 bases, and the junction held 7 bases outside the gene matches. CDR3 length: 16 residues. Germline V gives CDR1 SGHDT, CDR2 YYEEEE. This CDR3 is CASSLELGGRTDTQYF. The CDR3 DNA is TGTGCCAGCAGCTTGGAATTGGGCGGGAGAACAGATACGCAGTATTTT.

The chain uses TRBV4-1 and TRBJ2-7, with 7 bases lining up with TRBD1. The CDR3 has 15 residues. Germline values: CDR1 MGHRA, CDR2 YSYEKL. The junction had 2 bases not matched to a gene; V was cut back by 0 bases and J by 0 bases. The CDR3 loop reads CASSQDRGSSYEQYF. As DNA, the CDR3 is TGCGCCAGCAGCCAAGACAGGGGGAGCTCCTACGAGCAGTACTTC.

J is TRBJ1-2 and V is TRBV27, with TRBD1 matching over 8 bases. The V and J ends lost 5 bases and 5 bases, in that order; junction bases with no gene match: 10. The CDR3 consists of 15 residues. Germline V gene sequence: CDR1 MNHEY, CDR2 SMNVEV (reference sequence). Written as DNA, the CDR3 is TGTGCCAGCAGTCCCTCTGGGACAGGCTGGTATGGCTACACCTTC. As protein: CASSPSGTGWYGYTF.

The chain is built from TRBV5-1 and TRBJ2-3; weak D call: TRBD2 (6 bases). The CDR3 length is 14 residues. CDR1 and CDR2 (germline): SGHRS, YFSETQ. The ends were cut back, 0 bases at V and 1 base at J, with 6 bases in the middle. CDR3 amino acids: CASSLVAGTDTQYF. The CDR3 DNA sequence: TGCGCCAGCAGCTTGGTAGCGGGCACAGATACGCAGTATTTT. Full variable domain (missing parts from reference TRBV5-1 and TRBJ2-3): KAGVTQTPRYLIKTRGQQVTLSCSPISGHRSVSWYQQTPGQGLQFLFEYFSETQRNKGNFPGRFSGRQFSNSRSEMNVSTLELGDSALYLCASSLVAGTDTQYFGPGTRLTVL.

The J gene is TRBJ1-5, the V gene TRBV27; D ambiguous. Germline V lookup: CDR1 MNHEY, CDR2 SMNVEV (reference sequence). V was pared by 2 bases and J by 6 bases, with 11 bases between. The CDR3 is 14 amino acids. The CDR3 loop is CASSLGQASQPQHF. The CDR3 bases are TGTGCCAGCAGTTTAGGTCAGGCGAGTCAGCCCCAGCATTTT.

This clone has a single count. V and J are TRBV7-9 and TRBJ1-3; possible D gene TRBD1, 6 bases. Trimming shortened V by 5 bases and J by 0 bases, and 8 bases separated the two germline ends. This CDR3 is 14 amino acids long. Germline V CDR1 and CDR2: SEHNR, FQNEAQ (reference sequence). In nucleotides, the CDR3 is TGTGCCAGCAGCGGGACAAACTCTGGAAACACCATATATTTT. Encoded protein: CASSGTNSGNTIYF.

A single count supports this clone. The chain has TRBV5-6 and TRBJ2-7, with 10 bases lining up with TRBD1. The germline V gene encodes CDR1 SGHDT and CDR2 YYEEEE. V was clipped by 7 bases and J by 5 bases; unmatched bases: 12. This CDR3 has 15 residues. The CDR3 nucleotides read TGTGCCAGCTGCTATCCGGGACAGGGGTTCCACGAGCAGTACTTC. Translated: CASCYPGQGFHEQYF.

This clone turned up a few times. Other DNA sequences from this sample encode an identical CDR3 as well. The CDR3 reads CASSYGQGGYEQYF. The CDR3 DNA reads as TGTGCCAGCAGTTATGGACAGGGGGGGTACGAGCAGTACTTC. This rearrangement joins TRBV6-5 to TRBJ2-7, with TRBD1 matching over 10 bases. Germline V lookup: CDR1 MNHEY, CDR2 SVGAGI. This CDR3 is 14 amino acids long. V lost 3 bases and J lost 4; bases outside the gene matches: 3.

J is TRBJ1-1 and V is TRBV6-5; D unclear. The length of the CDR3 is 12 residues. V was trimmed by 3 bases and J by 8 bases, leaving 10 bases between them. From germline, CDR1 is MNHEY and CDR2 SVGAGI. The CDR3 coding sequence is TGTGCCAGCAGTTATTCAGGAGGGGAAGCTTTCTTT. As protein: CASSYSGGEAFF.

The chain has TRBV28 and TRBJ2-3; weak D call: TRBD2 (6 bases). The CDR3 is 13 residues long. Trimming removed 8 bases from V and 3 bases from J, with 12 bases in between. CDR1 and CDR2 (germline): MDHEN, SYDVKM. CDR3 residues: CASWIRGTDTQYF. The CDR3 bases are TGTGCCAGCTGGATTCGGGGGACAGATACGCAGTATTTT.

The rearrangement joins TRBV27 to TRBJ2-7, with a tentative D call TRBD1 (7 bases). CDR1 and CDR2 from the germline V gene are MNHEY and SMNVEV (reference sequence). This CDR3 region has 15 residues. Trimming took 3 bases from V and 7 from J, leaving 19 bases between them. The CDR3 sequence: CASSFRVEGAFEQYF. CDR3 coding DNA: TGTGCCAGCAGTTTTAGGGTGGAGGGGGCGTTTGAGCAGTACTTC.

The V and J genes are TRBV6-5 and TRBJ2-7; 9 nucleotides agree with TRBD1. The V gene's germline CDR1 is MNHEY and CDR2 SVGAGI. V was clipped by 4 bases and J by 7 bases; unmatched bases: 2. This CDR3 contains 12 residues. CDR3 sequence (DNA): TGTGCCAGCAGTTCGGGACAGGGTGAGCAGTACTTC. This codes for CASSSGQGEQYF.

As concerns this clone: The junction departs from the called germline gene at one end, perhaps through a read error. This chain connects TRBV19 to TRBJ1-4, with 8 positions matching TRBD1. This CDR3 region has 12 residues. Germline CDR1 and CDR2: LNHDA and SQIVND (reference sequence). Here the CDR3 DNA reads TGTGCCAGTCTTCATCGAACAGGGGGAAAGGTTTTT. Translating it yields CASLHRTGGKVF.

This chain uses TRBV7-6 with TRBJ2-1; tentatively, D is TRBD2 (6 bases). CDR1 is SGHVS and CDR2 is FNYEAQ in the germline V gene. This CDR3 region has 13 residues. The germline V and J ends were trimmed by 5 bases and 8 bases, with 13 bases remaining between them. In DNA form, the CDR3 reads TGTGCCAGCAGCCCTAGACTAGGGGATGAGCAGTTCTTC. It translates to CASSPRLGDEQFF. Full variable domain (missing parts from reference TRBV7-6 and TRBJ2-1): GAGVSQSPRYKVTKRGQDVALRCDPISGHVSLYWYRQALGQGPEFLTYFNYEAQQDKSGLPNDRFSAERPEGSISTLTIQRTEQRDSAMYRCASSPRLGDEQFFGPGTRLTVL.

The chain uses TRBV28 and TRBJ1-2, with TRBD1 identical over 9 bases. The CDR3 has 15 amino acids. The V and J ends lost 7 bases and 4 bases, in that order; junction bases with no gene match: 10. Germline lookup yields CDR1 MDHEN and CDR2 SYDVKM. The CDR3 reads CASTPGDRVSYGYTF. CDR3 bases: TGTGCCAGCACCCCCGGGGACAGGGTATCCTATGGCTACACCTTC.

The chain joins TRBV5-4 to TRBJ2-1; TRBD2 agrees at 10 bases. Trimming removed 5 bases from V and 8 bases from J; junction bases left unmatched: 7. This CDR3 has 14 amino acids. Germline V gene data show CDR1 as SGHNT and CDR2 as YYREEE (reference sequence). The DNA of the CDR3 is TGTGCCAGCAGAGCTAGCGGGAGTCGAGATGAGCAGTTCTTC. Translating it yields CASRASGSRDEQFF.

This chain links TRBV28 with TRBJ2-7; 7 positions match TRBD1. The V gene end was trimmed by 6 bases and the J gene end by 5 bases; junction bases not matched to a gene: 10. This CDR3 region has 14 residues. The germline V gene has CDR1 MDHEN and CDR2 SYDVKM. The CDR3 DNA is TGTGCCAGCAGAAACGCCGGGACAGTGAACGAGCAGTACTTC. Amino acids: CASRNAGTVNEQYF.

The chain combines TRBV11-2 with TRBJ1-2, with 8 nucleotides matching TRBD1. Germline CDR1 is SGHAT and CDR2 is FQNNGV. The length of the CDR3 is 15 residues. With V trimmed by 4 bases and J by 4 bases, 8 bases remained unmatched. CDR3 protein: CASSSWTGSSYGYTF. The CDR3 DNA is TGTGCCAGCAGCTCTTGGACAGGGTCTTCCTATGGCTACACCTTC.

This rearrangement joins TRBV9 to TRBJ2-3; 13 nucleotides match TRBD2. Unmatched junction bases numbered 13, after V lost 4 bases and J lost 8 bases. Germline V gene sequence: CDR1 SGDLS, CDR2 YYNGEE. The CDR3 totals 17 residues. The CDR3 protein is CASSTQGYGTSGTTQYF. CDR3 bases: TGTGCCAGCAGCACACAGGGGTACGGGACTAGCGGGACTACGCAGTATTTT. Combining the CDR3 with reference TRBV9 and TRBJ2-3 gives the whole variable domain DSGVTQTPKHLITATGQRVTLRCSPRSGDLSVYWYQQSLDQGLQFLIQYYNGEERAKGNILERFSAQQFPDLHSELNLSSLELGDSALYFCASSTQGYGTSGTTQYFGPGTRLTVL.